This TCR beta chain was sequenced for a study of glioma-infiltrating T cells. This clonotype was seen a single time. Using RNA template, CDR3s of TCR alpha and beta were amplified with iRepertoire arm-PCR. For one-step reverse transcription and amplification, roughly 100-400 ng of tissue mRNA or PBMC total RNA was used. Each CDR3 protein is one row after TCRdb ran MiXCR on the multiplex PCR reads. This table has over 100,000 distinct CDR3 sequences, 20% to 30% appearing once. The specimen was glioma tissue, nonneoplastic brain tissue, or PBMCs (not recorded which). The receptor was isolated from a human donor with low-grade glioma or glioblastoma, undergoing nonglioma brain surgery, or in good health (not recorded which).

Here the CDR3 reads CASRTEIEAFF. In DNA, the CDR3 is TGTGCCAGCAGAACAGAGATTGAAGCTTTCTTT. The J gene is TRBJ1-1, the V gene TRBV2, with D hard to call. The germline V gene encodes CDR1 SNHLY and CDR2 FYNNEI. This CDR3 contains 11 residues. V was cut by 6 bases and J by 7 bases, with 9 bases left in between.